Below, 20 T cell receptor beta chains from the same sample are listed, as sequenced in a study of blood T cell repertoires in COVID-19. Data came from immunoSEQ multiplex PCR; TCRdb stores just in-frame clones and leaves some out. The top ten hold approximately 1% of the sample, which has 55,000 to 80,000 clones, about 87% seen once. The specimen sequenced was peripheral blood. These receptor sequences come from a man aged 65 to 79 with acute or convalescent COVID-19.

The chain couples TRBV18 to TRBJ1-1; no reliable D call. CDR3 length: 15 amino acids. Per germline, CDR1 KGHSH and CDR2 LQKENI. Trimming took 2 bases from V and 0 from J, leaving 10 bases between them. The CDR3, as DNA: TGTGCCAGCTCACCAAAATCAGAACTGAACACTGAAGCTTTCTTT. Translating gives CASSPKSELNTEAFF.

The rearrangement uses TRBV28 and TRBJ2-7; D unresolved. Germline CDR1 reads MDHEN; CDR2 reads SYDVKM. The CDR3 loop spans 13 amino acids. V lost 2 bases, J lost 2 bases, and 7 bases lay in between. The CDR3 nucleotides are TGTGCCAGCAGTTTACCCCAGACCTACGAGCAGTACTTC. Its translation is CASSLPQTYEQYF.

The gene calls are TRBV25-1 and TRBJ2-1; 8 bases are a match to TRBD2. Germline lookup yields CDR1 MGHDK and CDR2 SYGVNS. This CDR3 has 14 amino acids. V shed 5 bases and J 0 bases; nucleotides not matched to a gene: 0. The CDR3 sequence is CASSTSGSYNEQFF. DNA of the CDR3: TGTGCCAGCAGTACTAGCGGCTCCTACAATGAGCAGTTCTTC.

V gene TRBV11-2 combines with J gene TRBJ2-7; no reliable D call. Trimming took off 1 base at V and 6 bases at J, with 4 bases between the two ends. Looked up from germline, CDR1 is SGHAT and CDR2 is FQNNGV. CDR3 length: 11 residues. CDR3: CASSLASEQYF. The CDR3 DNA is TGTGCCAGCAGCTTAGCTAGCGAGCAGTACTTC.

Regarding this clone: Different DNA sequences within this sample yield the same CDR3. The V and J genes are TRBV12-5 and TRBJ2-2; 8 nucleotides match TRBD2. The CDR3 is 16 amino acids. CDR1 and CDR2 (germline): LGHNT, FRNRAP. Trimming took 5 bases from V and 2 from J; bases not matched to a gene: 7. The CDR3 loop is CASGRGGGSNTGELFF. The CDR3 nucleotides are TGTGCTAGTGGTCGGGGGGGCGGGAGCAACACCGGGGAGCTGTTTTTT.

The V and J genes are TRBV14 and TRBJ2-7, with 11 positions matching TRBD1. V lost 3 bases, J lost 2 bases, and 3 bases stayed unmatched. The CDR3 spans 15 residues. Germline V gene sequence: CDR1 SGHDN, CDR2 FVKESK. The CDR3 coding sequence is TGTGCCAGCAGCCAGCCGGGACAGGGGGCCTACGAGCAGTACTTC. This sequence encodes CASSQPGQGAYEQYF.

Here the CDR3 reads CASSGRQGYGYTF. Written as DNA, the CDR3 is TGTGCCAGCAGCGGGCGACAGGGCTATGGCTACACCTTC. The V gene is TRBV9, the J gene TRBJ1-2, with 7 bases lining up with TRBD1. Germline trimming cut 3 bases from V and 4 bases from J; bases unmatched to any gene: 3. There are 13 residues in the CDR3. In germline, CDR1 is SGDLS, CDR2 YYNGEE. Full variable domain (rest looked up from reference TRBV9 and TRBJ1-2): DSGVTQTPKHLITATGQRVTLRCSPRSGDLSVYWYQQSLDQGLQFLIQYYNGEERAKGNILERFSAQQFPDLHSELNLSSLELGDSALYFCASSGRQGYGYTFGSGTRLTVV.

The chain combines TRBV7-9 with TRBJ1-2, with D maybe TRBD1 (6 bases). Germline V CDR1 and CDR2: SEHNR, FQNEAQ (reference sequence). This CDR3 spans 13 amino acids. Trimming removed 4 bases at V and 8 bases at J, with 14 bases between. The CDR3 nucleotides are TGTGCCAGCAGCTACGGGGGGGCGCAGGGCTACACCTTC. Encoded protein: CASSYGGAQGYTF.

The V gene is TRBV21-1, the J gene TRBJ2-7; the table's D call, TRBD2, has no DNA check behind it. TRBV21-1 is described as a pseudogene. This CDR3 has 17 amino acids. The CDR3 region is CASSISDRDWLIYEQYF. The CDR3 coding sequence is TGTGCCAGCAGCATATCCGACCGGGACTGGCTAATATACGAGCAGTACTTC.

This clone showed up just once. The chain links TRBV19 to TRBJ2-3; perhaps TRBD2 as D (7 bases). The CDR3 sequence is 15 residues long. Germline-derived CDR1 and CDR2 are LNHDA and SQIVND (reference sequence). Trimming shortened V by 7 bases and J by 2 bases, and 16 bases separated the two germline ends. The CDR3 is CASKGGQAVTDTQYF. CDR3 nucleotides: TGTGCCAGTAAGGGGGGGCAGGCGGTCACAGATACGCAGTATTTT.

This clone was seen only once. This CDR3 reads CATSDHLDKETQYF. CDR3 sequence (DNA): TGTGCCACCAGTGACCACCTGGACAAAGAGACCCAGTACTTC. The chain is built from TRBV24-1 and TRBJ2-5; D perhaps matches TRBD1 (5 bases). V was cut by 4 bases and J by 3 bases, with 11 bases left in between. Per germline, CDR1 KGHDR and CDR2 SFDVKD. This CDR3 is 14 amino acids long.

The chain is built from TRBV3-1 (or the pseudogene TRBV3-2) and TRBJ1-2; D call uncertain. Trimming left V 0 bases short and J 7 bases short, with 9 bases between. The CDR3 runs to 13 residues. Germline V gene sequence: CDR1 LGHDT, CDR2 YNNKEL (reference sequence). The CDR3 is CASSQDPAGGYTF. The CDR3 DNA reads as TGTGCCAGCAGCCAAGATCCCGCGGGTGGCTACACCTTC.

V and J are TRBV2 and TRBJ1-4; D remains ambiguous. Germline loops: CDR1 SNHLY, CDR2 FYNNEI. Trimming removed 7 bases from V and 3 bases from J, with 18 bases in between. CDR3 length: 16 amino acids. The CDR3 DNA follows: TGTGCCAGCACCCCCAGAGGGAGAAATCCTAATGAAAAACTGTTTTTT. This translates into CASTPRGRNPNEKLFF.

This clone was seen only a few times. The chain combines TRBV7-9 with TRBJ2-7; 13 positions agree with TRBD2. The CDR3 consists of 18 residues. Looked up from germline, CDR1 is SEHNR and CDR2 is FQNEAQ (reference sequence). J lost 0 bases, V lost 7 bases, and 12 bases had no gene match. As DNA, the CDR3 is TGTGCCAGCACCAAATCCGGGACTAGCGGGACTAGCTCCTACGAGCAGTACTTC. Translation: CASTKSGTSGTSSYEQYF.

The CDR3 nucleotides read TGTGCCAGCAGTTTCCCCCCGGGACAGGGCACTGAAGCTTTCTTT. As protein: CASSFPPGQGTEAFF. The rearrangement links TRBV28 to TRBJ1-1; 9 nucleotides agree with TRBD1. Germline assignment: CDR1 MDHEN and CDR2 SYDVKM. CDR3 length equals 15 residues. The V segment lost 3 bases and the J segment 4 bases; nucleotides outside the gene matches: 6. Based on the CDR3 plus reference TRBV28 and TRBJ1-1, the full variable domain is DVKVTQSSRYLVKRTGEKVFLECVQDMDHENMFWYRQDPGLGLRLIYFSYDVKMKEKGDIPEGYSVSREKKERFSLILESASTNQTSMYLCASSFPPGQGTEAFFGQGTRLTVV.

This clone was counted once. The chain joins TRBV29-1 to TRBJ1-1; maybe TRBD1 (6 bases). Germline CDR1 reads SQVTM; CDR2 reads ANQGSEA. V dropped 7 bases and J dropped 1 base, with 10 bases sitting between them. This CDR3 region has 12 residues. The CDR3 region is CSAGQPNTEAFF. The CDR3 coding sequence is TGCAGCGCCGGACAGCCGAACACTGAAGCTTTCTTT.

The rearrangement links TRBV28 to TRBJ2-1, with D possibly being TRBD2 (5 bases). Germline V gene sequence: CDR1 MDHEN, CDR2 SYDVKM. V was shortened by 8 bases and J by 2 bases, with 16 bases between the two germline ends. The CDR3 runs 15 residues. Written as DNA, the CDR3 is TGTGCCAGCCAAACGATAGCGAAGCCCTACAATGAGCAGTTCTTC. It codes for CASQTIAKPYNEQFF.

The chain recombines TRBV4-2 with TRBJ2-7, with TRBD2 as a possible D gene (6 bases). Per the germline V gene, CDR1 is LGHNA and CDR2 is YNFKEQ. This CDR3 has 17 residues. Trimming took off 0 bases at V and 0 bases at J, with 15 bases between the two ends. The CDR3 coding sequence is TGTGCCAGCAGCCAAGATCCGGGACTCCTGACCTCCTACGAGCAGTACTTC. Protein: CASSQDPGLLTSYEQYF.

The chain uses TRBV7-3 and TRBJ2-5, with D perhaps TRBD2 (5 bases). Looked up from germline, CDR1 is SGHTA and CDR2 is FQGTGA. V shed 5 bases and J shed 2 bases, with 9 bases lying between them. The length of the CDR3 is 13 residues. CDR3 loop: CASSAGVQETQYF. The CDR3 DNA is TGTGCCAGCAGCGCGGGTGTTCAAGAGACCCAGTACTTC.

The chain employs TRBV4-1 and TRBJ1-2; a possible D gene is TRBD1 (5 bases). CDR3 size: 16 residues. The V gene lost 0 bases and the J gene lost 4 bases, with 15 bases spanning the gap. Germline loops: CDR1 MGHRA, CDR2 YSYEKL. CDR3 in DNA: TGCGCCAGCAGCCAAGATCCTCTGACAGCCCTCTATGGCTACACCTTC. The encoded protein is CASSQDPLTALYGYTF.